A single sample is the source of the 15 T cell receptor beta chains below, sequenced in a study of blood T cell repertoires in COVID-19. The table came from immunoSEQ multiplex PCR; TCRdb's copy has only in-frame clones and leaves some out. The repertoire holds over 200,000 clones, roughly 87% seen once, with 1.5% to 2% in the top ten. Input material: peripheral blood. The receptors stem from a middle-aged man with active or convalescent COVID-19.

The CDR3 nucleotides read TGTGCCAGTCAGCTGCTGACAGGCGGCTACGAGCAGTACTTC. It yields the protein CASQLLTGGYEQYF. The chain employs TRBV6-5 and TRBJ2-7; TRBD1 might be the D (6 bases). The CDR3 sequence is 14 residues long. V was shortened by 9 bases and J by 3 bases, with 18 bases between the two germline ends. From germline, CDR1 is MNHEY and CDR2 SVGAGI.

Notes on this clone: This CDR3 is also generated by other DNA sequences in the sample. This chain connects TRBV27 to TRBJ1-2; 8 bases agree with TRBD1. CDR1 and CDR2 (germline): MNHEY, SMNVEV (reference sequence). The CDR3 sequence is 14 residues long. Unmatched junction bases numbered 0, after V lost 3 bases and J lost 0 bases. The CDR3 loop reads CASSLTGANYGYTF. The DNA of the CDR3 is TGTGCCAGCAGTTTGACAGGGGCTAACTATGGCTACACCTTC.

The DNA of the CDR3 is TGTGCCAGCAGCCTTAATATGGGAAACACCATATATTTT. Residues: CASSLNMGNTIYF. This chain uses TRBV27 with TRBJ1-3; no firm D call. From germline, CDR1 is MNHEY and CDR2 SMNVEV (reference sequence). Trimming pared 6 bases from V and 4 bases from J, leaving 10 bases between. CDR3 size: 13 residues.

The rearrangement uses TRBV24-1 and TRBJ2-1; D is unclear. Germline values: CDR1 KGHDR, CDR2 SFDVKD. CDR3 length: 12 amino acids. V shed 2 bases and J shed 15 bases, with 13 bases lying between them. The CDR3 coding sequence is TGTGCCACCAGTGATTACAGCCGTCAGAGGTTCTTC. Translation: CATSDYSRQRFF.

The CDR3 DNA reads TGTGCCATCAGTGAGGGGGAACAGGGGAATTTGAACACTGAAGCTTTCTTT. This codes for CAISEGEQGNLNTEAFF. The chain combines TRBV10-3 with TRBJ1-1; TRBD1 agrees at 7 bases. Germline CDR1 reads ENHRY; CDR2 reads SYGVKD. V gave up 2 bases and J gave up 0 bases; unmatched junction bases: 9. The CDR3 covers 17 residues.

CDR3 in DNA: TGTGCCAGCAGCAGCTTATTTTATGACACCCGCACAGATACGCAGTATTTT. Translated: CASSSLFYDTRTDTQYF. The chain recombines TRBV7-9 with TRBJ2-3; D remains unclear. Trimming took off 5 bases at V and 1 base at J, with 19 bases between the two ends. Germline V gene lookup returns CDR1 SEHNR and CDR2 FQNEAQ (reference sequence). The CDR3 has 17 residues.

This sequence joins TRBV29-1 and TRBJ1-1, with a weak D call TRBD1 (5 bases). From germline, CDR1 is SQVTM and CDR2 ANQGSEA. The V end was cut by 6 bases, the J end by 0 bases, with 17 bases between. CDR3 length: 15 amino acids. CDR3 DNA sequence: TGCAGCGTCCCCCCCCAGGGTTTGATGAACACTGAAGCTTTCTTT. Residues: CSVPPQGLMNTEAFF.

The CDR3 bases are TGTGCCAGCAGCCAAGACAGGGGGAAGGAGCAGTACTTC. Residues: CASSQDRGKEQYF. V is TRBV7-8 and J is TRBJ2-7, with TRBD1 matching over 9 bases. There are 13 residues in the CDR3. V dropped 5 bases and J dropped 7; count of bases not matched to a gene: 6. Germline V CDR1 and CDR2: SGHVS, FQNEAQ.

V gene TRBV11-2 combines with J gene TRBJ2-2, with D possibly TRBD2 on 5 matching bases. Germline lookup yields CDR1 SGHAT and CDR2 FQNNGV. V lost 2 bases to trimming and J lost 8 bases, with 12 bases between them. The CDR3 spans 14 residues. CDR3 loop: CASSLITGRGELFF. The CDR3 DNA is TGTGCCAGCAGCTTAATCACGGGGAGAGGGGAGCTGTTTTTT.

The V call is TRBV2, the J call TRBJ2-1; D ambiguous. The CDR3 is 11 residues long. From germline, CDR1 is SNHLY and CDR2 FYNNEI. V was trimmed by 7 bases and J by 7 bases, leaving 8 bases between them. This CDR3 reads CASTGRNEQFF. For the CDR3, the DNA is TGTGCCAGCACGGGTCGGAATGAGCAGTTCTTC.

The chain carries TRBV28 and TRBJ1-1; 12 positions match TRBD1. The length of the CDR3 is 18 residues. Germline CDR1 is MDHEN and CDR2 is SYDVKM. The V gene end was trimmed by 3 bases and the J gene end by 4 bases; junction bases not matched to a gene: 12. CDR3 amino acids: CASSFSAGDRGLGTEAFF. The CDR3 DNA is TGTGCCAGCAGTTTTAGTGCAGGGGACAGGGGGCTCGGCACTGAAGCTTTCTTT.

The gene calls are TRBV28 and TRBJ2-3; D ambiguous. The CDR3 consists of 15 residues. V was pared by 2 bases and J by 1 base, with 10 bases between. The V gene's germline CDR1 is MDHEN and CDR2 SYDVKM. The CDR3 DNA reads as TGTGCCAGCAGTTTAGCCAGCACAGGCACAGATACGCAGTATTTT. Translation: CASSLASTGTDTQYF.

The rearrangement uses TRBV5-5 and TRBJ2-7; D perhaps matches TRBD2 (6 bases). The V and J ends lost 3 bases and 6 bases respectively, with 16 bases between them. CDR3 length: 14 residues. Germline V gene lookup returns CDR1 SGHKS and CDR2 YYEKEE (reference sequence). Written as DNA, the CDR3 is TGTGCCAGCAGCTCAAGGACTGTGGGACTCGAGCAGTACTTC. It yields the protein CASSSRTVGLEQYF. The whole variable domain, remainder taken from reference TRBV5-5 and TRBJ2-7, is DAGVTQSPTHLIKTRGQQVTLRCSPISGHKSVSWYQQVLGQGPQFIFQYYEKEERGRGNFPDRFSARQFPNYSSELNVNALLLGDSALYLCASSSRTVGLEQYFGPGTRLTVT.

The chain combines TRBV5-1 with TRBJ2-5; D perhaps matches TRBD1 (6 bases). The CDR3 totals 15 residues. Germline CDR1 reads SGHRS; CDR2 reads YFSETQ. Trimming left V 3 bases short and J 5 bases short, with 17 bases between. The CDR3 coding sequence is TGCGCCAGCAGCTGGACCGGGACACCCGGGGAGACCCAGTACTTC. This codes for CASSWTGTPGETQYF.

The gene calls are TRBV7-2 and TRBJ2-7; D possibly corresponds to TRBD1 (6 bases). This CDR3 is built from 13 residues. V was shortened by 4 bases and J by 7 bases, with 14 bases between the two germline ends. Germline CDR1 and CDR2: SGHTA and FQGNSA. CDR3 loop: CASSSFQGWEQYF. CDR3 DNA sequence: TGTGCCAGCAGCTCCTTTCAGGGGTGGGAGCAGTACTTC.